This T cell receptor beta chain stems from a study of CD8 T cells in ankylosing spondylitis. Study-level points and caveats: Those disease-linked clones were CD8+; they were also relatively rare in peripheral blood. Matched ankylosing spondylitis synovial fluid reportedly showed significant enrichment of disease-linked clones. Earlier work had already found some motif variants in reactive arthritis synovial fluid and blood. Typical of ankylosing spondylitis blood, it appeared, was a TCR beta motif of several highly homologous variants.

Comment on this clonotype: Antigen unknown.

In making TCR beta libraries, quantitative 5'-RACE with molecular barcodes was used. TCRdb reprocessed the 5' RACE reads via MiXCR and lists one record per CDR3 protein. The data hold fewer than 750,000 distinct CDR3 sequences, with under 20% observed a single time. CDR1 SGHTA and CDR2 FQGNSA come from the germline V gene. This CDR3 is 15 amino acids long. Trimming removed 1 base from V and 8 bases from J; junction bases left unmatched: 4. This TCR derives from a male donor with ankylosing spondylitis. Sequenced: blood, either unsorted or a sorted T cell fraction (not recorded which). The chain carries TRBV7-2 and TRBJ2-4, with 11 bases identical to TRBD2. CDR3 nucleotides: TGTGCCAGCAGCTTAGTTGTACTAGCGGGAGACATTCAGTACTTC. Its translation: CASSLVVLAGDIQYF.